The clone carrying this TCR beta chain showed up just once. As yet, its antigen is unknown. The team ran DNA from unsorted PBMCs on ten immunoSEQ deep assay plates for sequencing. Some clones are missing from TCRdb's copy, which holds only in-frame ones; the method was immunoSEQ multiplex PCR. The table lists 530,000 or so clones, almost 80% of them singletons. This sample is drawn from a study of shared clonotypes between healthy human individuals. Overall study findings and caveats: Tissue TCR repertoires likely differ from these blood-only repertoires.

Germline V gene lookup returns CDR1 GTSNPN and CDR2 SVGIG (reference sequence). V was clipped by 0 bases and J by 3 bases; unmatched bases: 10. The CDR3 loop spans 16 amino acids. V is TRBV30 and J is TRBJ2-7; 8 bases align to TRBD2. Sequencing was carried out using PBMCs. This clonotype was obtained from a woman aged 40 to 49 in good health. Some clones in this sample may be carry-over from other donors' samples. The CDR3, as DNA: TGTGCCTGGAGTGTATCTTTCGGCGGGGGGAACTACGAGCAGTACTTC. Translation gives CAWSVSFGGGNYEQYF.